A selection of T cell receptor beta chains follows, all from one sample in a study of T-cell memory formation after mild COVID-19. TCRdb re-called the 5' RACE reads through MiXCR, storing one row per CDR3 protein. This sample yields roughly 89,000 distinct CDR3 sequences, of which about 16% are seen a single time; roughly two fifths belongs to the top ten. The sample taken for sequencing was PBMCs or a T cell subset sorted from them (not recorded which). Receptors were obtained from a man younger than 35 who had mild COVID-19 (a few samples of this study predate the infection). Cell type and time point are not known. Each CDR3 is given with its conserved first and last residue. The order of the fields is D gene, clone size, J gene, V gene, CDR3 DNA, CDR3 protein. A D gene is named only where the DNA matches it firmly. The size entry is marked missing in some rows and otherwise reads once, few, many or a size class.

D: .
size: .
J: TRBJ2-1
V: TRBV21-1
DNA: TGTGCCAGCAGCGCCAGTGGTAGGGACAAAAACAATGAGCAGTTCTTC
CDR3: CASSASGRDKNNEQFF

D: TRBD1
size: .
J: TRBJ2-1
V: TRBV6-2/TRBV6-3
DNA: TGTGCCAGCAGTTACTCCGGGACAGGGAGGGGCAGTGAGCAGTTCTTC
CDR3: CASSYSGTGRGSEQFF

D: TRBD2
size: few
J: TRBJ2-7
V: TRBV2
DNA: TGTGCCAGCAGTTACAGCGGGGGTACCTACGAGCAGTACTTC
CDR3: CASSYSGGTYEQYF

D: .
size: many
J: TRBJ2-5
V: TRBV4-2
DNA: TGTGCCAGCAGCCATGAAGGGACGGAGACCCAGTACTTC
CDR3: CASSHEGTETQYF

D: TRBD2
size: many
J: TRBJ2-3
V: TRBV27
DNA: TGTGCCAGCAGTCCCGGACTAGCGGGTCAACCGACGGCAGATACGCAGTATTTT
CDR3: CASSPGLAGQPTADTQYF

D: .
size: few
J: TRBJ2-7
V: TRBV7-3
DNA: TGTGCCAGCAGCTTAACGTCAGGGGCGGACGAGCAGTACTTC
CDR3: CASSLTSGADEQYF

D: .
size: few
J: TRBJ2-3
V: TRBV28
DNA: TGTGCCAGCAGTTATCTTACTTCGACAGATACGCAGTATTTT
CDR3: CASSYLTSTDTQYF

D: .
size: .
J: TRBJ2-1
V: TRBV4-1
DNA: TGCGCCAGCAGCCCCCTTGGAGGGGATAATGAGCAGTTCTTC
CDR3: CASSPLGGDNEQFF

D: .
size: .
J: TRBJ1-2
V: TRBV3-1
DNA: TGTGCCAGCAGCCCAACCGGCCCGTCGTATGGCTACACCTTC
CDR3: CASSPTGPSYGYTF

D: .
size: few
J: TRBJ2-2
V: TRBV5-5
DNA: TGTGCCAGCAGCGAGGTGCCTGTCACCGGGGAGCTGTTTTTT
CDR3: CASSEVPVTGELFF

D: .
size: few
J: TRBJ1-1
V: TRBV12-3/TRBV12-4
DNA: TGTGCCAGCACCCCGGGAGGGCCCTACACTGAAGCTTTCTTT
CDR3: CASTPGGPYTEAFF

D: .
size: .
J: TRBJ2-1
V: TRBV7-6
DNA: TGTGCCAGCAGCCCCGGACGTCACAATGAGCAGTTCTTC
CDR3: CASSPGRHNEQFF

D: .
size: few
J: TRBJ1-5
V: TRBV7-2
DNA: TGTGCCAGCAGCTTAGGCAGCCTCAATCAGCCCCAGCATTTT
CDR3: CASSLGSLNQPQHF

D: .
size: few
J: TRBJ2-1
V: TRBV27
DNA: TGTGCCAGCAGTTTATCTCCGACAGGCCCCACTACGGGCAATGAGCAGTTCTTC
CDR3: CASSLSPTGPTTGNEQFF

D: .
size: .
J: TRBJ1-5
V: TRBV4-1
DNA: TGCGCCAGCAGCCAACAAACTAGCAATCAGCCCCAGCATTTT
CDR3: CASSQQTSNQPQHF

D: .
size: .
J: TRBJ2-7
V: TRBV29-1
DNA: TGCAGCGTTGGAGACACCGCCTACGAGCAGTACTTC
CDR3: CSVGDTAYEQYF

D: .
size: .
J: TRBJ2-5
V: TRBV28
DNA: TGTGCCAGCAGTTTCCGTGTAGGGGAGAGTGGGCGGGAGACCCAGTACTTC
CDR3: CASSFRVGESGRETQYF

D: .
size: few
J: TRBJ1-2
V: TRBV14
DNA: TGTGCCAGCAGCCCCCGGGCGGCTCCAGGTTACACCTTC
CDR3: CASSPRAAPGYTF

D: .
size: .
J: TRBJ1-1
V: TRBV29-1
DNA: TGCAGCGCCGTAGCAGGAGACTCGAACACTGAAGCTTTCTTT
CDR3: CSAVAGDSNTEAFF

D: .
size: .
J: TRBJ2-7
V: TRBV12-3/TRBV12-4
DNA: TGTGCCAGCAGTCCAGGTTGGGGGGCGGTCGAGCAGTACTTC
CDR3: CASSPGWGAVEQYF

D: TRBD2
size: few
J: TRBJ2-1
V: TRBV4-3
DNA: TGCGCCAGCAGCCAAGGGACTAGCAATTACAATGAGCAGTTCTTC
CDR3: CASSQGTSNYNEQFF

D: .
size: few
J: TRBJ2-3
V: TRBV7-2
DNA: TGTGCCAGCAGCTTAGAGTCCCCGCCAGATACGCAGTATTTT
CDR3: CASSLESPPDTQYF

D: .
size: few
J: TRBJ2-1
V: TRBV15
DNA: TGTGCCACCAGCATCGGCAGGAACAATGAGCAGTTCTTC
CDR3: CATSIGRNNEQFF

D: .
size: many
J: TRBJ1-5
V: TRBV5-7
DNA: TGTGCCAGCAACATCGGGGTCAATCAGCCCCAGCATTTT
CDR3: CASNIGVNQPQHF

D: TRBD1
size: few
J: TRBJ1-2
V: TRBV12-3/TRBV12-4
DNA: TGTGCCAGCAGCAGTGACAGGGGTTGGAGCGGCTACACCTTC
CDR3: CASSSDRGWSGYTF

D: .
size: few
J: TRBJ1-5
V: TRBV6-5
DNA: TGTGCCAGCAGTTACGAGGCAGTATGGGACCCCAATCAGCCCCAGCATTTT
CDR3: CASSYEAVWDPNQPQHF

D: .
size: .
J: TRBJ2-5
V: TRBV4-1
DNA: TGCGCCAGCAGCCAAGTGGGACGGCGGACAAAAGAGACCCAGTACTTC
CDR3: CASSQVGRRTKETQYF

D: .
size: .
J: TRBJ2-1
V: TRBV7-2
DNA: TGTGCCAGCAGCTTAGTACTGGGCAGCAATGAGCAGTTCTTC
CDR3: CASSLVLGSNEQFF

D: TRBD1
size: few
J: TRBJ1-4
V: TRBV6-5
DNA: TGTGCCAGCAGTTACAAAGGGGGCCTTGGGGAAAAACTGTTTTTT
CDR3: CASSYKGGLGEKLFF

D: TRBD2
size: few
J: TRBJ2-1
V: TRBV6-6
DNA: TGTGCCAGCAGTTACTGGGAGGGTGAGCAGTTCTTC
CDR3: CASSYWEGEQFF

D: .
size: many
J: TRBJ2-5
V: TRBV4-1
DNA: TGCGCCAGCAGCCAAAGACATGGCGGCCAAGAGACCCAGTACTTC
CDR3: CASSQRHGGQETQYF

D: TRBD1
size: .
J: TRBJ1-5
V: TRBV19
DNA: TGTGCCAGTAGTATAGCGACAGGGTCTCAGCCCCAGCATTTT
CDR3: CASSIATGSQPQHF

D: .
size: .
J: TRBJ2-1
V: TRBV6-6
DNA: TGTGCCAGCACCAAGGGAAATGAGCAGTTCTTC
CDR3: CASTKGNEQFF

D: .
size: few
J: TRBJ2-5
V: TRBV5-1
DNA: TGCGCCAGCAGCTTCAGGGGGGGCCTACAAGAGACCCAGTACTTC
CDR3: CASSFRGGLQETQYF

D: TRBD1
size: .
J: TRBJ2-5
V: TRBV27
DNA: TGTGCCAGCAGACCCCCGACAGGGGGCACGGAGACCCAGTACTTC
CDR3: CASRPPTGGTETQYF

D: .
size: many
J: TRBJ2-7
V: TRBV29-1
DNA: TGCAGCGTTGACGAACAGGGATCCTACGAGCAGTACTTC
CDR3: CSVDEQGSYEQYF

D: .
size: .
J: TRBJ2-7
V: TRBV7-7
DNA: TGTGCCAGCAGCCCTCTTACGGGATCCTACGAGCAGTACTTC
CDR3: CASSPLTGSYEQYF

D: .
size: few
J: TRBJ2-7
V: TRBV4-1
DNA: TGCGCCAGCAGCCAAGGACGGGGGTCGGCCTACGAGCAGTACTTC
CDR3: CASSQGRGSAYEQYF

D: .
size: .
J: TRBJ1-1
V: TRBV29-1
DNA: TGCAGCGTGCAGAAGAACACTGAAGCTTTCTTT
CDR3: CSVQKNTEAFF

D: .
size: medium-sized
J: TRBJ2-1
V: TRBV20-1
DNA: TGCAGTGCTAGAGGATTGCGGGCTAACAATGAGCAGTTCTTC
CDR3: CSARGLRANNEQFF

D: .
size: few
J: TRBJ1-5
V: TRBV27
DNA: TGTGCCAGCAGTTTGAGTTCGTTGGGCAATCAGCCCCAGCATTTT
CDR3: CASSLSSLGNQPQHF

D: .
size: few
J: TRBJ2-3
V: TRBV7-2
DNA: TGTGCCAGCAGCTTAACGCGGTATAGCACAGATACGCAGTATTTT
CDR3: CASSLTRYSTDTQYF

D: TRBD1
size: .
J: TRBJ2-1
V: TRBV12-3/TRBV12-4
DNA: TGTGCCAGCAGGGGGACAGGGTCCTACAATGAGCAGTTCTTC
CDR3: CASRGTGSYNEQFF

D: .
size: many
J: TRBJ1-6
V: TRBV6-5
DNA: TGTGCCAGCGGCCAGGGGAGGTATAATTCACCCCTCCACTTT
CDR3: CASGQGRYNSPLHF

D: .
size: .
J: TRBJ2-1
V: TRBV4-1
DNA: TGCGCCAGCAGCCATGTACAGGGACCACTATCCTACAATGAGCAGTTCTTC
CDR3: CASSHVQGPLSYNEQFF

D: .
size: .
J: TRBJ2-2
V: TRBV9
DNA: TGTGCCAGCAGCGGACGGTATGGATTAACCGGGGAGCTGTTTTTT
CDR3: CASSGRYGLTGELFF

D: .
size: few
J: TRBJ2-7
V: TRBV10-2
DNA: TGCGCCAGCAGTGAGTCTCCAGGCTCCTACGAGCAGTACTTC
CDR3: CASSESPGSYEQYF

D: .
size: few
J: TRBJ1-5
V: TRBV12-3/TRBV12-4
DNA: TGTGCCAGCAGTTTAGGCCCCCCAGGGGAGCCCCAGCATTTT
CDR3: CASSLGPPGEPQHF

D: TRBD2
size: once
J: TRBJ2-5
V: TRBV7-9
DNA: TGTGCCAGCACCCCCCCAAAACTAGCGGGCTCGGGGACCCAGTACTTC
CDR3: CASTPPKLAGSGTQYF

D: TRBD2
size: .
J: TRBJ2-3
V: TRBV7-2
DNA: TGTGCCAGCAGCTTACTAGCGGGGGAAGATACGCAGTATTTT
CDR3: CASSLLAGEDTQYF

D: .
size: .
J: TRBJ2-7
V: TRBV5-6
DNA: TGTGCCAGCAGCTCCCCCGGACAGCTTATTTCCTACGAGCAGTACTTC
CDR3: CASSSPGQLISYEQYF

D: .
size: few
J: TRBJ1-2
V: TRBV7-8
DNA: TGTGCCAGCAGCTTAGACGGGACACCTGGCTACACCTTC
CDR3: CASSLDGTPGYTF

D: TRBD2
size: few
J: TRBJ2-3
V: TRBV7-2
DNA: TGTGCCAGCAGCTTCCCTGCTAGCGGGGGCCACACAGATACGCAGTATTTT
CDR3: CASSFPASGGHTDTQYF

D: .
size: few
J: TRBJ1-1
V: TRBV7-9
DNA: TGTGCCAGCAGCTTAGACGCCAGGGGTACTGAAGCTTTCTTT
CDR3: CASSLDARGTEAFF

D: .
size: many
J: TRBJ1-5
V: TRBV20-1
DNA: TGCAGTGCTAGGAGGAACGCATGGCCTCAGCCCCAGCATTTT
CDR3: CSARRNAWPQPQHF

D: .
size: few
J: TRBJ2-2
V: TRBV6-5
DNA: TGTGCCAGCAGTTACGTGGCATCCCGGGAGCTGTTTTTT
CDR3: CASSYVASRELFF

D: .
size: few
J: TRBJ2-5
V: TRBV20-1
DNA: TGCAGGCCACAGGGTATCGAGGAGACCCAGTACTTC
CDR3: CRPQGIEETQYF

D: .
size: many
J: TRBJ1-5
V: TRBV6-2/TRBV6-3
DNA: TGTGCCGCCGGGGCAGGGGCGTCTTCGCCCCAGCATTTT
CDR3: CAAGAGASSPQHF

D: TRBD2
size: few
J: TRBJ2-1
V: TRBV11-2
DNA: TGTGCCAGCAGCCTAAGAGCGGGGGACGATGAGCAGTTCTTC
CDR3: CASSLRAGDDEQFF

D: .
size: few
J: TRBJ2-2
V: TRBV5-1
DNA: TGCGCCAGCAGTTTCCGGGGGCTAAACACCGGGGAGCTGTTTTTT
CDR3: CASSFRGLNTGELFF